Following are 16 T cell receptor beta chains from one sample sequenced in a study of blood T cell repertoires in COVID-19. Assay: immunoSEQ multiplex PCR; the TCRdb copy retains only in-frame clones and omits some. The table has about 16,000 clones, about 88% seen once. Material: peripheral blood. These receptors were obtained from a man in his sixties with acute or convalescent COVID-19.

The CDR3 reads CAWRGTSGSYEQYF. In nucleotides, the CDR3 is TGTGCCTGGAGGGGGACTAGCGGCTCCTACGAGCAGTACTTC. V usage is TRBV30 and J usage is TRBJ2-7; 11 nucleotides agree with TRBD2. There are 14 residues in the CDR3. The V segment lost 3 bases and the J segment 0 bases; nucleotides outside the gene matches: 1. Looked up from germline, CDR1 is GTSNPN and CDR2 is SVGIG (reference sequence).

This clone has only one observation. The V gene is TRBV19, the J gene TRBJ1-1; a weak D match, TRBD1 (5 bases). This CDR3 is built from 18 residues. V was cut by 1 base and J by 0 bases, with 18 bases left in between. The germline V gene encodes CDR1 LNHDA and CDR2 SQIVND (reference sequence). CDR3 nucleotide sequence: TGTGCCAGTAGTATAGGGCCGGGGGGAGCCCCGATGAACACTGAAGCTTTCTTT. It yields the protein CASSIGPGGAPMNTEAFF.

The sample holds one count of this clone. The rearrangement links TRBV6-1 to TRBJ2-1, with 8 bases fitting TRBD2. This CDR3 region has 18 residues. CDR1 and CDR2 (germline): MNHNS, SASEGT. J was trimmed by 4 bases and V by 0 bases; bases with no gene match: 11. The CDR3 sequence is CASSEAGRTSLHYNEQFF. DNA of the CDR3: TGTGCCAGCAGTGAAGCGGGGCGGACTAGCCTACATTACAATGAGCAGTTCTTC.

The chain uses TRBV4-1 and TRBJ2-3, with 16 bases aligning to TRBD2. This CDR3 spans 17 amino acids. The V gene end was trimmed by 1 base and the J gene end by 5 bases; junction bases not matched to a gene: 3. Germline assignment: CDR1 MGHRA and CDR2 YSYEKL. CDR3: CASSQAGLAGGGDTQYF. The CDR3 region has the DNA TGCGCCAGCAGCCAAGCGGGACTAGCGGGGGGGGGAGATACGCAGTATTTT.

This clone has just one count. The chain carries TRBV19 and TRBJ1-6; 8 nucleotides align to TRBD1. CDR1 and CDR2 (germline): LNHDA, SQIVND (reference sequence). V was pared by 7 bases and J by 7 bases, with 15 bases of the junction left unmatched. The CDR3 has 17 amino acids. The CDR3 DNA reads as TGTGCCAGTACCGATCGAGGGACAGGCGGGAAAAATTCACCCCTCCACTTT. Translated, it gives CASTDRGTGGKNSPLHF.

This sequence joins TRBV6-5 and TRBJ1-2; weak D call: TRBD1 (5 bases). The germline V gene encodes CDR1 MNHEY and CDR2 SVGAGI. This CDR3 region has 15 residues. The germline V and J ends were trimmed by 2 bases and 5 bases, with 15 bases remaining between them. CDR3 in DNA: TGTGCCAGCAGTTACACGGCTTGGGGGGAGTATGGCTACACCTTC. This encodes CASSYTAWGEYGYTF.

The chain carries TRBV3-1 (or the pseudogene TRBV3-2) and TRBJ2-5; a possible D gene is TRBD2 (6 bases). The V end was cut by 4 bases, the J end by 2 bases, with 8 bases between. CDR3 size: 13 residues. Germline V gene lookup returns CDR1 LGHDT and CDR2 YNNKEL (reference sequence). As DNA, the CDR3 is TGTGCCAGCAGCCGCGCGGGACAAGAGACCCAGTACTTC. Translated, it gives CASSRAGQETQYF.

The V gene is TRBV6-5, the J gene TRBJ2-1; no reliable D call. Trimming took 0 bases from V and 10 from J, leaving 13 bases between them. CDR3 length equals 14 residues. In germline, CDR1 is MNHEY, CDR2 SVGAGI. The CDR3 DNA reads as TGTGCCAGCAGTTACTCCGACCAGGCATCCGAGCAGTTCTTC. The encoded protein is CASSYSDQASEQFF.

This chain connects TRBV28 to TRBJ1-2; 7 bases agree with TRBD1. This CDR3 is 14 amino acids long. V shed 7 bases, J shed 0 bases, and the junction held 5 bases outside the gene matches. CDR1 is MDHEN, CDR2 SYDVKM, per germline. The CDR3 DNA reads as TGTGCCAGCACAGGGGGGAATTCTAACTATGGCTACACCTTC. It encodes CASTGGNSNYGYTF.

This clone was counted a single time. The chain couples TRBV28 to TRBJ1-2; tentative D call: TRBD1 (5 bases). This CDR3 contains 14 residues. Trimming removed 7 bases at V and 7 bases at J, with 19 bases between. The germline V gene has CDR1 MDHEN and CDR2 SYDVKM. The CDR3 DNA is TGTGCCAGCACCCTGGGGGGAAGTTTAGGTGGCTACACCTTC. Its translation is CASTLGGSLGGYTF.

The chain is built from TRBV4-1 and TRBJ1-6; 7 bases align to TRBD1. V gave up 4 bases and J gave up 10 bases; unmatched junction bases: 4. Germline CDR1 MGHRA, CDR2 YSYEKL. CDR3 length: 13 amino acids. For the CDR3, the DNA is TGCGCCAGCAGCCGAACAGGGGAATCACCCCTCCACTTT. Protein product: CASSRTGESPLHF.

J is TRBJ2-5 and V is TRBV15; maybe TRBD2 (6 bases). From germline, CDR1 is LNHNV and CDR2 YYDKDF (reference sequence). The ends were cut back, 5 bases at V and 1 base at J, with 11 bases in the middle. The CDR3 sequence is 14 residues long. The CDR3 loop is CATSGGTLQETQYF. The CDR3 nucleotides read TGTGCCACCAGCGGCGGGACTCTCCAAGAGACCCAGTACTTC.

This clone appeared once. The rearrangement joins TRBV10-3 to TRBJ2-3, with 12 bases identical to TRBD2. The CDR3 runs to 16 residues. The V gene end was trimmed by 7 bases and the J gene end by 5 bases; junction bases not matched to a gene: 10. Per the germline V gene, CDR1 is ENHRY and CDR2 is SYGVKD. The CDR3, as DNA: TGTGCCATCACCCCCGGACTAGCGGGGACCCAAGATACGCAGTATTTT. Protein: CAITPGLAGTQDTQYF.

The chain employs TRBV5-6 and TRBJ2-2; 9 bases map to TRBD1. Unmatched junction bases numbered 5, after V lost 0 bases and J lost 8 bases. Germline CDR1 and CDR2: SGHDT and YYEEEE. CDR3 length: 15 amino acids. CDR3 protein: CASSLGDRALGELFF. Here the CDR3 DNA reads TGTGCCAGCAGCTTGGGGGACAGGGCCTTAGGGGAGCTGTTTTTT. Full variable domain (rest looked up from reference TRBV5-6 and TRBJ2-2): DAGVTQSPTHLIKTRGQQVTLRCSPKSGHDTVSWYQQALGQGPQFIFQYYEEEERQRGNFPDRFSGHQFPNYSSELNVNALLLGDSALYLCASSLGDRALGELFFGEGSRLTVL.

This clone was observed a handful of times. This rearrangement joins TRBV25-1 to TRBJ2-2; 7 bases line up with TRBD1. Germline V gene sequence: CDR1 MGHDK, CDR2 SYGVNS. V shed 6 bases, J shed 5 bases, and the junction held 9 bases outside the gene matches. The CDR3 extends over 15 amino acids. In DNA form, the CDR3 reads TGTGCCAGCAGCCGGACAGGCAGCTATACCGGGGAGCTGTTTTTT. Translated, it gives CASSRTGSYTGELFF.

V usage is TRBV3-1 (or the pseudogene TRBV3-2) and J usage is TRBJ2-4, with 8 bases identical to TRBD1. V dropped 1 base and J dropped 0; count of bases not matched to a gene: 14. This CDR3 has 20 amino acids. Germline V gives CDR1 LGHDT, CDR2 YNNKEL (reference sequence). The CDR3 DNA is TGTGCCAGCAGCCAAGTTGGACAGGGTGTAGGGGATATAGCCAAAAACATTCAGTACTTC. Its translation: CASSQVGQGVGDIAKNIQYF.